A selection of T cell receptor beta chains follows, all from one sample in a study of blood T cell repertoires in COVID-19. Repertoires were generated with immunoSEQ multiplex PCR, while TCRdb's copy carries only in-frame clones and drops some. Among 350,000 to 500,000 clones listed, about 88% were seen once. The sample was PBMCs or T cells enriched from blood (not recorded which). The receptors originated from a woman in her late teens or twenties who had been exposed to COVID-19. Both conserved end residues are part of each CDR3. A D gene is named only where the DNA matches it firmly. Rows give clone size only sometimes, using once, few, many, or a class for an expanded clone.

v_gene	d_gene	j_gene	abundance	CDR3nt	CDR3aa
TRBV29-1	TRBD2	TRBJ2-5	NA	TGCAGCGTTGTTCTAGGGACTAGCGGGAGTGAGACCCAGTACTTC	CSVVLGTSGSETQYF
TRBV28	NA	TRBJ1-1	NA	TGTGCCAGCAGTTTGACAGGAGGACCACCGAACACTGAAGCTTTCTTT	CASSLTGGPPNTEAFF
TRBV11-3	NA	TRBJ1-2	NA	TGTGCCAGCAGCTTAGAATTACAGGTTAACTATGGCTACACCTTC	CASSLELQVNYGYTF
TRBV7-8	TRBD1	TRBJ1-4	NA	TGTGCCAGCAGCTTAGGGAGACAGGGGTCTAATGAAAAACTGTTTTTT	CASSLGRQGSNEKLFF
TRBV18	TRBD1	TRBJ1-1	few	TGTGCCAGCTCACCGCGACAGGGGGCAGGAACTGAAGCTTTCTTT	CASSPRQGAGTEAFF
TRBV23-1	NA	TRBJ2-3	NA	TGCGCCAGCAGTCTTCTTAGTCAGGTGGTGACAGATACGCAGTATTTT	CASSLLSQVVTDTQYF
TRBV7-8	TRBD1	TRBJ2-7	NA	TGTGCCAGCAGCTTAAAGTTCAGGACAGGGGATCTCGAGCAGTACTTC	CASSLKFRTGDLEQYF
TRBV18	NA	TRBJ1-1	NA	TGTGCCAGCTCACTGTACAGGGAGAAGAACACTGAAGCTTTCTTT	CASSLYREKNTEAFF
TRBV18	NA	TRBJ2-3	NA	TGTGCCAGCTCACCCCTTAGCACAGATACGCAGTATTTT	CASSPLSTDTQYF
TRBV10-1	NA	TRBJ2-7	NA	TGCGCCAGCAGTCCGGGGAGCCCCTACGAGCAGTACTTC	CASSPGSPYEQYF
TRBV20-1	NA	TRBJ2-2	NA	TGCAGTGCTAGTAATCAGGGGGGAGTCGGGGAGCTGTTTTTT	CSASNQGGVGELFF
TRBV5-1	NA	TRBJ2-7	NA	TGCGCCAGCAGCTTGGTGCCAGGCTCCTACGAGCAGTACTTC	CASSLVPGSYEQYF
TRBV18	NA	TRBJ2-2	NA	TGTGCCAGCTCTCAAACAGGAACCGGGGAGCTGTTTTTT	CASSQTGTGELFF
TRBV5-8	NA	TRBJ1-1	few	TGTGCCAGCAGTAAGGACATATCGAACACTGAAGCTTTCTTT	CASSKDISNTEAFF
TRBV18	TRBD1	TRBJ1-2	NA	TGTGCCAGCTCACCACGGGGACAGGTTGGAGGCTATGGCTACACCTTC	CASSPRGQVGGYGYTF
TRBV9	NA	TRBJ2-2	once	TGTGCCAGCAGCGTAGACAGTGGGAACACCGGGGAGCTGTTTTTT	CASSVDSGNTGELFF
TRBV28	TRBD2	TRBJ2-7	NA	TGTGCCAGCAGTTTGGTTAGCGGGGGCTCCTACGAGCAGTACTTC	CASSLVSGGSYEQYF
TRBV7-8	TRBD1	TRBJ1-5	once	TGTGCCAGCAGCTTAGCGGTGGACAGGTATCGTCAGCCCCAGCATTTT	CASSLAVDRYRQPQHF
TRBV19	NA	TRBJ2-1	NA	TGTGCCAGTAGTACCCTCGGCTACAATGAGCAGTTCTTC	CASSTLGYNEQFF
TRBV30	NA	TRBJ1-6	NA	TGTGCCTGGAAATGGGGCAGGAGCTCCTATAATTCACCCCTCCACTTT	CAWKWGRSSYNSPLHF
TRBV28	NA	TRBJ2-2	NA	TGTGCCAGCAGTTCCACGAACACCGGGGAGCTGTTTTTT	CASSSTNTGELFF
TRBV7-3	TRBD2	TRBJ2-1	NA	TGTGCCAGCAGCGACTCTCCAGCGGGGGGGCTCAATGAGCAGTTCTTC	CASSDSPAGGLNEQFF
TRBV3-1/TRBV3-2	NA	TRBJ1-3	NA	TGTGCCAGCAGCCAAATTTTCACCGTCAGCTCTGGAAACACCATATATTTT	CASSQIFTVSSGNTIYF
TRBV5-1	NA	TRBJ2-5	NA	TGCGCCAGCAGCTGGACAATTCAAGAGACCCAGTACTTC	CASSWTIQETQYF
TRBV18	TRBD1	TRBJ1-5	NA	TGTGCCAGCTCACTAATAGCGGGACAGAAAAGCAATCAGCCCCAGCATTTT	CASSLIAGQKSNQPQHF
TRBV12-3/TRBV12-4	NA	TRBJ1-4	few	TGTGCCAGCAGTTTCGATGAAAAACTGTTTTTT	CASSFDEKLFF
TRBV4-1	NA	TRBJ2-7	NA	TGCGCCAGCAGCCAAGATCAAGGGGCGTTATCCTACGAGCAGTACTTC	CASSQDQGALSYEQYF
TRBV14	TRBD2	TRBJ2-1	NA	TGTGCCAGCAGCCAAGGAGGCGGGAGCTCCTACAATGAGCAGTTCTTC	CASSQGGGSSYNEQFF
TRBV7-9	TRBD2	TRBJ2-5	few	TGTGCCAGCAGCCCGAGTGGGGGGGATGAGACCCAGTACTTC	CASSPSGGDETQYF
TRBV7-2	TRBD2	TRBJ2-7	NA	TGTGCCAGCAGCCCCGGGGGGGAGGCTAGATTGCGGGAGCAGTACTTC	CASSPGGEARLREQYF
TRBV2	NA	TRBJ1-4	NA	TGTGCCAGCAGTCCTAGTATTGAAAAACTGTTTTTT	CASSPSIEKLFF
TRBV5-8	NA	TRBJ1-4	NA	TGTGCCAGCAGCCCTAAGCTTGGGGAGGAGCGTGAAAAACTGTTTTTT	CASSPKLGEEREKLFF